The following is a T cell receptor (beta chain) sequence with its context. What it binds is unknown. At one boundary the junction diverges from the germline segment, which might be a read error. Clones were sequenced by immunoSEQ multiplex PCR, and TCRdb holds only the in-frame ones, with some missing. Among 120,000 to 150,000 clones, approximately 90% were seen once, and the ten largest hold roughly 3.8%. This entry comes from a study of T cell responses to AZD1222 COVID-19 vaccine. The CDR3 totals 13 residues. Germline V gene lookup returns CDR1 SSHAT and CDR2 FNYEAQ (reference sequence). Overall study findings and caveats: Among spike-specific TCRs, nearly half reportedly target unmutated variant regions. Receipt of two AZD1222 doses was followed by a rise in Spike-specific TCR breadth and depth.

The rearrangement links TRBV7-7 to TRBJ2-1; D not certain. The input for sequencing was peripheral blood, taken 28 days after the second AZD1222 dose. This sequence was found in an adult who received the AZD1222 COVID-19 vaccine. CDR3 in DNA: TGTGCTAGCAGCTTGACGGTTGACAATGAGCAGTTCTTC. Protein sequence: CASSLTVDNEQFF.